This TCR beta chain is drawn from a study of blood T cell repertoires in COVID-19. The CDR3 runs to 18 residues. Authors' analysis steps: Scientists estimated how many nucleated cells there were by amplifying reference gene primers. The repertoire was sequenced with immunoSEQ multiplex PCR; TCRdb's copy has only in-frame clones and lacks some. V, J and clone size were drawn from that table, and D and trimming were deduced from the DNA. The sample lists approximately 480,000 clones; about 85% were seen once. Everyone who took part was roughly 18 to 90 years old, and they came from about two dozen US areas. Cohort assignment relied on participant-reported clinical history. The recovered donors of Cohort 3 showed two negative PCRs, clearance, or symptom resolution.

The chain employs TRBV21-1 and TRBJ1-4; TRBD1 is the table's D call, not checked against the DNA. TRBV21-1 has pseudogene status. The sample taken for sequencing was PBMCs or T cells enriched from blood (not recorded which). This sequence originates from a woman aged 18-29 years who had recovered from COVID-19. CDR3 residues: CASSKDPDRSGANEKLFF. CDR3 DNA: TGTGCCAGCAGCAAAGACCCGGACAGGTCAGGGGCTAATGAAAAACTGTTTTTT.